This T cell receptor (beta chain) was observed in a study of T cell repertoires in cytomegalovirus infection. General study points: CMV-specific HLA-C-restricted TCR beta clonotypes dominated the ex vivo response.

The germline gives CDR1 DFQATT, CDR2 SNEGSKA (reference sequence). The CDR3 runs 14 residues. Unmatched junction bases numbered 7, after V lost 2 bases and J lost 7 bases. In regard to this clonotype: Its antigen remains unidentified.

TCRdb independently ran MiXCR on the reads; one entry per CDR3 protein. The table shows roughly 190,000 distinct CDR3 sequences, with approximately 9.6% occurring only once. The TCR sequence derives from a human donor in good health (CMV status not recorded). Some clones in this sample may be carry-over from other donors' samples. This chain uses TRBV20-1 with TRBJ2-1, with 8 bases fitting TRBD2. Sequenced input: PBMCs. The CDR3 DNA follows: TGCAGTGCTAGATCTCTTCCGGGGGGGAATGAGCAGTTCTTC. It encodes CSARSLPGGNEQFF.